This TCR beta chain was profiled in a study of monozygotic twins with inflammatory bowel disease. Germline V CDR1 and CDR2: SQVTM, ANQGSEA. The CDR3 sequence is 12 residues long. TCRdb re-called the 5' RACE reads, yielding one record per CDR3 amino acid sequence without DNA. The repertoire table contains approximately 420,000 distinct CDR3 sequences. Overall study findings and caveats: Against healthy co-twins, IBD patients had lower TCRbeta diversity (measured by inverse Simpson).

About this clonotype: What it binds is unknown.

The sequenced sample consisted of blood. This receptor was obtained from a human donor with ulcerative colitis or Crohn's disease, or a healthy co-twin of an affected twin (not recorded which). This chain uses TRBV29-1 with TRBJ1-1. The CDR3 here is CSTQLIGLGAFF. The full variable domain, completed using reference TRBV29-1 and TRBJ1-1, is SAVISQKPSRDICQRGTSLTIQCQVDSQVTMMFWYRQQPGQSLTLIATANQGSEATYESGFVIDKFPISRPNLTFSTLTVSNMSPEDSSIYLCSTQLIGLGAFFGQGTRLTVV.